This T cell receptor (beta chain) was captured in a study of blood T cells in healthy people across ages. Trimming left V 7 bases short and J 0 bases short, with 10 bases between. Germline loops: CDR1 SQVTM, CDR2 ANQGSEA. The CDR3 extends over 12 amino acids. Primers used in a second PCR of about 7 to 12 cycles were a sample-barcoded 5' primer and a J-beta primer mix. MiXCR was run by TCRdb on the 5' RACE reads, yielding one entry per CDR3 protein. Here the sample spans 1 million to 1.2 million distinct CDR3 sequences, around two fifths being singletons. This clonotype was obtained from a man aged 18 to 29 in good health. Material: blood. The J gene is TRBJ2-7, the V gene TRBV29-1; D call uncertain. In nucleotides, the CDR3 is TGCAGCGCCATTGAAAGCTCCTACGAGCAGTACTTC. Amino acids: CSAIESSYEQYF.